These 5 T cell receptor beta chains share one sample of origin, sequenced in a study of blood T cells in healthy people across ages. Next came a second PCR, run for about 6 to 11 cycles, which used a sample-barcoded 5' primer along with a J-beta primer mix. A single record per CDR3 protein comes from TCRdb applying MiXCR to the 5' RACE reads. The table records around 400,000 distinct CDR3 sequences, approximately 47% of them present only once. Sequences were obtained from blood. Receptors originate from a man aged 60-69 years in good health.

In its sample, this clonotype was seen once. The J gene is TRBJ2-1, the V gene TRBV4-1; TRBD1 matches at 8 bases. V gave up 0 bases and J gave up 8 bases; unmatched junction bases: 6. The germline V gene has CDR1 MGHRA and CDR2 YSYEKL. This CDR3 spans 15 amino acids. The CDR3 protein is CASSQEDRVGDEQFF. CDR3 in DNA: TGCGCCAGCAGCCAAGAGGACAGGGTTGGGGATGAGCAGTTCTTC.

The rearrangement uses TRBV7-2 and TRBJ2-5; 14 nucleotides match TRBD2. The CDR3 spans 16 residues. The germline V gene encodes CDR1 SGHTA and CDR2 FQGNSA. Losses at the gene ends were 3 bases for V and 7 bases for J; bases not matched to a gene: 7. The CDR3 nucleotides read TGTGCCAGCAGCTTGGCGACTAGCGGGGGGGTCGGGACCCAGTACTTC. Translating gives CASSLATSGGVGTQYF.

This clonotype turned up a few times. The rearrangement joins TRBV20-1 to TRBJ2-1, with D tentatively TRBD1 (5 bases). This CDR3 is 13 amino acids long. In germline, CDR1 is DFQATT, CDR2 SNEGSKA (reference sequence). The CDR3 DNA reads TGCAGCCCCAGGGCGGCGTCCTACAATGAGCAGTTCTTC. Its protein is CSPRAASYNEQFF.

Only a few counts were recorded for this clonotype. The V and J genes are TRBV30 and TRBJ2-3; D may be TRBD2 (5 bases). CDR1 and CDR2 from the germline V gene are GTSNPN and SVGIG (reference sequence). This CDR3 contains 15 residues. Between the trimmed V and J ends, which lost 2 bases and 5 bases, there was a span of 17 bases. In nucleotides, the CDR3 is TGTGCCTGGAGTCGGGGAAACCCCAGATTAGATACGCAGTATTTT. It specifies CAWSRGNPRLDTQYF.

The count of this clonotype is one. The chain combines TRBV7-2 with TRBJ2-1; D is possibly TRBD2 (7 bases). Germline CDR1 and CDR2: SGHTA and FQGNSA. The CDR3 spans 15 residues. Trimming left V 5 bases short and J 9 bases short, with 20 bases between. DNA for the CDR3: TGTGCCAGCAGCCCCCCGGGGGGCGGGAGCAGTGAGCAGTTCTTC. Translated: CASSPPGGGSSEQFF.